This passage covers 17 T cell receptor beta chains from one sample sequenced in a study of T-cell reconstitution after alpha-beta-depleted transplantation in children. Construction of the TCRbeta library involved unique molecular identifiers. TCRdb ran MiXCR on the PCR reads and lists one entry per CDR3 protein. Of a few hundred thousand distinct CDR3 sequences detected, roughly a tenth appear once; the ten largest clones hold approximately 5.4%. Sequenced material: PBMCs from the stem cell graft donor, taken from the stem cell graft. These receptor sequences come from a human donor who donated a stem cell graft to a child with SCID.

There are a few counts of this clonotype. This CDR3 reads CASSQDWGGAYNEQFF. CDR3 nucleotides: TGTGCCAGCAGCCAAGATTGGGGCGGGGCCTACAATGAGCAGTTCTTC. The chain employs TRBV4-2 and TRBJ2-1, with D perhaps matching TRBD2 (6 bases). This CDR3 comprises 16 residues. Germline CDR1 and CDR2: LGHNA and YNFKEQ. V gave up 0 bases and J gave up 2 bases, with 11 bases separating them.

This clonotype was recorded at least ten times. The chain recombines TRBV5-1 with TRBJ2-1; D is uncertain. The germline V gene has CDR1 SGHRS and CDR2 YFSETQ. Deletions cut 0 bases from V and 1 base from J, with 17 bases between. This CDR3 region has 18 residues. CDR3 region: CASSLEKWVPASYNEQFF. The DNA of the CDR3 is TGCGCCAGCAGCTTGGAAAAATGGGTACCCGCGTCCTACAATGAGCAGTTCTTC.

This clonotype was recorded at least ten times. V is TRBV5-1 and J is TRBJ2-1; D call uncertain. Germline V gives CDR1 SGHRS, CDR2 YFSETQ. The CDR3 totals 15 residues. The V end lost 4 bases, the J end lost 2 bases, and 13 bases lay between the germline ends. This chain's CDR3 is CASSPVPEPYNEQFF. The DNA of the CDR3 is TGCGCCAGCAGCCCCGTGCCTGAGCCCTACAATGAGCAGTTCTTC.

This clonotype was detected many times. The chain is built from TRBV5-1 and TRBJ1-1; no clear D. V lost 1 base and J lost 1, with 8 bases in between. Germline CDR1 is SGHRS and CDR2 is YFSETQ. There are 14 residues in the CDR3. The CDR3 coding sequence is TGCGCCAGCAGCTTGATGGATGCGAACACTGAAGCTTTCTTT. It encodes CASSLMDANTEAFF.

This clonotype came up many times. This chain connects TRBV7-2 to TRBJ2-7; 7 nucleotides agree with TRBD2. The CDR3 totals 15 residues. Looked up from germline, CDR1 is SGHTA and CDR2 is FQGNSA. Trimming cost V 0 bases and J 4 bases; bases outside gene matches: 6. The CDR3 DNA reads TGTGCCAGCAGCTTAGCGGGGGGGGTACCATACGAGCAGTACTTC. Amino acids: CASSLAGGVPYEQYF.

This clonotype showed up many times. The CDR3 nucleotides are TGTGCCAGCAGCTCTCGGACTTTGGACAGGGTCACCTCCTACGAGCAGTACTTC. It translates to CASSSRTLDRVTSYEQYF. The chain has TRBV5-5 and TRBJ2-7; TRBD1 agrees at 8 bases. The CDR3 sequence is 18 residues long. V trimming: 3 bases; J trimming: 0 bases; junction bases outside the gene matches: 14. Germline CDR1 reads SGHKS; CDR2 reads YYEKEE (reference sequence). Drawing the rest from reference TRBV5-5 and TRBJ2-7, the complete variable domain is DAGVTQSPTHLIKTRGQQVTLRCSPISGHKSVSWYQQVLGQGPQFIFQYYEKEERGRGNFPDRFSARQFPNYSSELNVNALLLGDSALYLCASSSRTLDRVTSYEQYFGPGTRLTVT.

This clonotype was seen ten or more times. V gene TRBV20-1 combines with J gene TRBJ1-6; 11 bases agree with TRBD1. Trimming took 6 bases from V and 6 from J; bases not matched to a gene: 4. The CDR3 sequence is 14 residues long. Germline V gene lookup returns CDR1 DFQATT and CDR2 SNEGSKA (reference sequence). The CDR3 DNA sequence: TGCAGTGCCGGGACAGGGGGTCTTAATTCACCCCTCCACTTT. It encodes CSAGTGGLNSPLHF.

This clonotype was found a few times. J is TRBJ1-2 and V is TRBV12-3 or TRBV12-4; tentatively, D is TRBD1 (5 bases). This CDR3 contains 15 residues. V was cut by 7 bases and J by 4 bases, with 19 bases left in between. CDR3 sequence (DNA): TGTGCCAGCACCCCAAGGACACTTCGTCCCTATGGCTACACCTTC. It encodes CASTPRTLRPYGYTF.

This clonotype was seen repeatedly, ten times or more. The V gene is TRBV6-2 or TRBV6-3, the J gene TRBJ2-3; TRBD2 matches 9 bases. CDR3 length: 14 amino acids. V shed 2 bases and J 4 bases; nucleotides not matched to a gene: 1. Germline V CDR1 and CDR2: MNHEY, SVGEGT. CDR3 bases: TGTGCCAGCAGTTACGGCGGGGGGGCAGATACGCAGTATTTT. Its translation: CASSYGGGADTQYF.

The J gene is TRBJ2-3, the V gene TRBV25-1; D gene ambiguous. The ends were cut back, 6 bases at V and 5 bases at J, with 15 bases in the middle. The CDR3 contains 14 residues. The germline V gene has CDR1 MGHDK and CDR2 SYGVNS. The CDR3, as DNA: TGTGCCAGCAGCCCCCGGCTCCTCCGAGATACGCAGTATTTT. The encoded protein is CASSPRLLRDTQYF.

There are many counts of this clonotype. The V gene is TRBV5-1, the J gene TRBJ1-2; TRBD1 agrees at 10 bases. CDR3 length equals 13 residues. Trimming cost V 5 bases and J 4 bases; bases outside gene matches: 2. Germline assignment: CDR1 SGHRS and CDR2 YFSETQ. In DNA form, the CDR3 reads TGCGCCAGCAGGCGGGACAGGGGCTATGGCTACACCTTC. Its translation: CASRRDRGYGYTF. The full variable domain, rest sourced from reference TRBV5-1 and TRBJ1-2, is KAGVTQTPRYLIKTRGQQVTLSCSPISGHRSVSWYQQTPGQGLQFLFEYFSETQRNKGNFPGRFSGRQFSNSRSEMNVSTLELGDSALYLCASRRDRGYGYTFGSGTRLTVV.

This clonotype was seen repeatedly, ten times or more. The chain joins TRBV5-1 to TRBJ2-3; the D gene is possibly TRBD1 (5 bases). CDR3 size: 16 residues. Trimming removed 2 bases at V and 0 bases at J, with 13 bases between. Germline V gene lookup returns CDR1 SGHRS and CDR2 YFSETQ. CDR3 DNA: TGCGCCAGCAGCTTAGGGGAAGTTCAAAGCACAGATACGCAGTATTTT. It is translated as CASSLGEVQSTDTQYF. Looking up the rest from reference TRBV5-1 and TRBJ2-3 gives the full variable domain: KAGVTQTPRYLIKTRGQQVTLSCSPISGHRSVSWYQQTPGQGLQFLFEYFSETQRNKGNFPGRFSGRQFSNSRSEMNVSTLELGDSALYLCASSLGEVQSTDTQYFGPGTRLTVL.

This clonotype was observed many times. The V call is TRBV4-1, the J call TRBJ1-4; TRBD1 is a possible D gene (5 bases). This CDR3 has 14 amino acids. Germline CDR1 and CDR2: MGHRA and YSYEKL. Trimming cost V 2 bases and J 8 bases, with 12 bases left between them. CDR3 sequence: CASSQLGPGEKLFF. The CDR3 bases are TGCGCCAGCAGCCAACTGGGACCGGGGGAAAAACTGTTTTTT.

This clonotype has ten or more counts. V and J are TRBV5-1 and TRBJ2-7; 8 bases agree with TRBD1. Per germline, CDR1 SGHRS and CDR2 YFSETQ. The V segment lost 2 bases and the J segment 1 base; nucleotides outside the gene matches: 2. The CDR3 contains 14 residues. In nucleotides, the CDR3 is TGCGCCAGCAGCTTTACAGGGGGATCCTACGAGCAGTACTTC. Translation gives CASSFTGGSYEQYF.

This clonotype was picked up many times. The rearrangement joins TRBV5-1 to TRBJ2-5; D uncertain. Trimming stripped 0 bases from V and 1 base from J, with 13 bases between. Germline CDR1 SGHRS, CDR2 YFSETQ. This CDR3 spans 16 amino acids. The CDR3 DNA reads as TGCGCCAGCAGCTTGGACGGCAGACCTACCCAAGAGACCCAGTACTTC. This translates into CASSLDGRPTQETQYF. Supplemented by reference TRBV5-1 and TRBJ2-5, the full variable domain reads KAGVTQTPRYLIKTRGQQVTLSCSPISGHRSVSWYQQTPGQGLQFLFEYFSETQRNKGNFPGRFSGRQFSNSRSEMNVSTLELGDSALYLCASSLDGRPTQETQYFGPGTRLLVL.

The table lists this clonotype with many counts. The rearrangement links TRBV20-1 to TRBJ1-1; D ambiguous. Trimming shortened V by 0 bases and J by 7 bases, and 9 bases separated the two germline ends. CDR1 DFQATT and CDR2 SNEGSKA come from the germline V gene (reference sequence). CDR3 length: 12 amino acids. The CDR3 DNA reads as TGCAGTGCTAGAGATCCCCGGCATGAAGCTTTCTTT. This codes for CSARDPRHEAFF.

This clonotype was seen at least ten times. The CDR3 spells CASSAFTGISYNEQFF. CDR3 bases: TGCGCCAGCAGCGCATTTACCGGGATCTCCTACAATGAGCAGTTCTTC. The chain carries TRBV5-1 and TRBJ2-1; D may be TRBD2 (5 bases). Trimming pared 4 bases from V and 0 bases from J, leaving 14 bases between. From germline, CDR1 is SGHRS and CDR2 YFSETQ. The CDR3 is 16 amino acids.